The following is a T cell receptor beta chain sequence with its context. Its antigen is still unknown. The data are from a study of CD8 T cells in ankylosing spondylitis. General study results and limits: In reactive arthritis synovial fluid and blood, some motif variants had been reported before. Peripheral blood held disease-linked clones only at relatively low frequency, and these were CD8+. Matched ankylosing spondylitis synovial fluid reportedly showed significant enrichment of disease-linked clones.

Germline V gene sequence: CDR1 SGDLS, CDR2 YYNGEE. Trimming took 4 bases from V and 2 from J, leaving 6 bases between them. CDR3 length: 13 amino acids. In making TCR beta libraries, quantitative 5'-RACE with molecular barcodes was used. MiXCR, run by TCRdb on the 5' RACE reads, gives a single entry per CDR3 protein. The repertoire includes more than 150,000 distinct CDR3 sequences, 9.5% to 15% of them detected once, and approximately 15% sits in the top ten. The receptor was derived from a male donor with ankylosing spondylitis or in good health (not recorded which). Sequencing was performed on blood, either unsorted or a sorted T cell fraction (not recorded which). The J gene is TRBJ2-2, the V gene TRBV9; unclear D gene. This chain's CDR3 is CASSPQNTGELFF. The CDR3 nucleotides are TGTGCCAGCAGCCCGCAAAACACCGGGGAGCTGTTTTTT.